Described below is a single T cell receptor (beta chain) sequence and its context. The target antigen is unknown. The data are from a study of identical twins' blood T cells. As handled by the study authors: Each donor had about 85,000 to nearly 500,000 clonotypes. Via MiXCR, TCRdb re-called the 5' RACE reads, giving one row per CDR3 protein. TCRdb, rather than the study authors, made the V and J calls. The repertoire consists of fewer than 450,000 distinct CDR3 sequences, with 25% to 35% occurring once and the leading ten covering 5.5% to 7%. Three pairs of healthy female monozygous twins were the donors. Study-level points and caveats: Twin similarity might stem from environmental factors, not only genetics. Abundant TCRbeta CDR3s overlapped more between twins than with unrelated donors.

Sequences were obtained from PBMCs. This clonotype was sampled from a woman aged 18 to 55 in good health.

CDR3 in amino acids: CSVTNRGVVTEAFF. The CDR3 coding sequence is TGCAGCGTAACAAACAGGGGTGTCGTGACTGAAGCTTTCTTT. The J gene is TRBJ1-1, the V gene TRBV29-1, with 7 bases fitting TRBD1. From germline, CDR1 is SQVTM and CDR2 ANQGSEA. The CDR3 extends over 14 amino acids. After removal of 6 bases from V and 5 bases from J, the junction contained 12 bases not matched to a gene. Full variable domain (rest looked up from reference TRBV29-1 and TRBJ1-1): SAVISQKPSRDICQRGTSLTIQCQVDSQVTMMFWYRQQPGQSLTLIATANQGSEATYESGFVIDKFPISRPNLTFSTLTVSNMSPEDSSIYLCSVTNRGVVTEAFFGQGTRLTVV.